The source of this T cell receptor (beta chain) is a study of blood T cells in healthy people across ages. Overall study results and limits: Those diversity estimates obtained from one million T cells were thought to be underestimates.

About this clonotype: The antigen is undetermined.

Trimming took 5 bases from V and 0 from J; bases not matched to a gene: 9. The CDR3 has 17 amino acids. Germline V gene lookup returns CDR1 KGHDR and CDR2 SFDVKD. A J-beta primer mix and a sample-barcoded 5' primer were used in a second PCR of about 7 to 12 cycles. TCRdb redid the calling of the 5' RACE reads with MiXCR, one entry per CDR3 protein. The table lists just under 900,000 distinct CDR3 sequences, under 35% of them singletons. Caucasian, healthy and from Russia, the donors were aged between about 6 and 90. Samples had at least 6.5 million PBMCs isolated from them. Total RNA was isolated from each sample in quantities of at least 5 micrograms.

The specimen sequenced was blood. The chain recombines TRBV24-1 with TRBJ2-1; 7 bases match TRBD2. This receptor was taken from a woman aged 80 or older in good health. CDR3 sequence reads: CATSGLGGISSYNEQFF. The CDR3 coding sequence is TGTGCCACCAGTGGGCTCGGGGGGATCAGCTCCTACAATGAGCAGTTCTTC.